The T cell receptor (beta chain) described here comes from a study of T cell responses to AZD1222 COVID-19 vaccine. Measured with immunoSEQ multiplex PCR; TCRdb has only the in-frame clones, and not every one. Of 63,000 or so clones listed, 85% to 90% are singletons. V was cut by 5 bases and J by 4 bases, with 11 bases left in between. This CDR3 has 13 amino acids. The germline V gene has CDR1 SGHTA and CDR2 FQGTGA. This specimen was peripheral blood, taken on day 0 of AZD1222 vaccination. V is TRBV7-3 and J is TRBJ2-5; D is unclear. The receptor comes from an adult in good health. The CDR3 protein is CASSPRGLETQYF. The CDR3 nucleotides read TGTGCCAGCAGCCCTAGAGGCCTAGAGACCCAGTACTTC.